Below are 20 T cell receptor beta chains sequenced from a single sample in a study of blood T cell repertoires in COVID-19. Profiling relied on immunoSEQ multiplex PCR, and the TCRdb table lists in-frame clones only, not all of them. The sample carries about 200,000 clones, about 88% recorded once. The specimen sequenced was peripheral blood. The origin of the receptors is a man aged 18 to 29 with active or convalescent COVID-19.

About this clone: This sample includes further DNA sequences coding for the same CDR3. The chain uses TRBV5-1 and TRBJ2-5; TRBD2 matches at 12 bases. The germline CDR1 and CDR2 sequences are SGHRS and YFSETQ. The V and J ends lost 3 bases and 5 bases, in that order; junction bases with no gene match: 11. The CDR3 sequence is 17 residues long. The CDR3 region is CASSSIKLAGGRETQYF. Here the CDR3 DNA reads TGCGCCAGCAGCTCCATAAAACTAGCGGGGGGTCGGGAGACCCAGTACTTC. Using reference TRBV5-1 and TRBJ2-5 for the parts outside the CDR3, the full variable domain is KAGVTQTPRYLIKTRGQQVTLSCSPISGHRSVSWYQQTPGQGLQFLFEYFSETQRNKGNFPGRFSGRQFSNSRSEMNVSTLELGDSALYLCASSSIKLAGGRETQYFGPGTRLLVL.

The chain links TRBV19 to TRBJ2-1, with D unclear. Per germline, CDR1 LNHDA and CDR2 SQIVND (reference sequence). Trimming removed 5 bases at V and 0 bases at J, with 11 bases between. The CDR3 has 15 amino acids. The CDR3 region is CASSPSASSYNEQFF. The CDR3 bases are TGTGCCAGTAGTCCGTCAGCGAGCTCCTACAATGAGCAGTTCTTC.

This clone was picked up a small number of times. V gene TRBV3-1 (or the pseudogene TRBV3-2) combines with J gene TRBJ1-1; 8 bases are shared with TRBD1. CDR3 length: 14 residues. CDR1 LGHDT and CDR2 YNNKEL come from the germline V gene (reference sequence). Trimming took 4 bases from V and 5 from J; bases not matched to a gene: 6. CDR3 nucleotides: TGTGCCAGCAGCCCTCAGGGGGCGAGGACTGAAGCTTTCTTT. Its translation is CASSPQGARTEAFF.

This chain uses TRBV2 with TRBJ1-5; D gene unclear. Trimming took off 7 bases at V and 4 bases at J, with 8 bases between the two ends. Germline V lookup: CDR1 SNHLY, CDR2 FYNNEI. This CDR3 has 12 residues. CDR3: CASTGLNQPQHF. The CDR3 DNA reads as TGTGCCAGCACCGGTCTGAATCAGCCCCAGCATTTT.

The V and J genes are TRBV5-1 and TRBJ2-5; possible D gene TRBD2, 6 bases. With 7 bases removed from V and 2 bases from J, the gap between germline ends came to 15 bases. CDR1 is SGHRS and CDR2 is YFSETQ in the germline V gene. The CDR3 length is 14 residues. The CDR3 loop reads CASGMGGRQETQYF. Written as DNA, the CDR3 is TGCGCCAGCGGAATGGGGGGTAGGCAAGAGACCCAGTACTTC.

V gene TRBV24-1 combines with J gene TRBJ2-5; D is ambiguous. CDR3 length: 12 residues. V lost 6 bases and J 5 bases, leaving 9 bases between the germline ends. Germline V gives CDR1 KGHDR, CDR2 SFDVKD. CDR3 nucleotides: TGTGCCACCAGTTTGGGCTCCGAGACCCAGTACTTC. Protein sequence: CATSLGSETQYF.

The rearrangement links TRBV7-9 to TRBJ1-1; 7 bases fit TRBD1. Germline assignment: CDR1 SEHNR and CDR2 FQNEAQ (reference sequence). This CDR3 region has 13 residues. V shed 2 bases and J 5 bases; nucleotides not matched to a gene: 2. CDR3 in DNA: TGTGCCAGCAGCTTAACAGGGGAAACTGAAGCTTTCTTT. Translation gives CASSLTGETEAFF.

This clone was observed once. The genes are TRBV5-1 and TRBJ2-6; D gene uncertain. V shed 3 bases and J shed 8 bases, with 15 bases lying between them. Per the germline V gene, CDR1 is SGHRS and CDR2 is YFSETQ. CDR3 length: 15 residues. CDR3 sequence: CASSSGHTGSNVLTF. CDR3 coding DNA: TGCGCCAGCAGCTCCGGCCACACCGGGTCCAACGTCCTGACTTTC.

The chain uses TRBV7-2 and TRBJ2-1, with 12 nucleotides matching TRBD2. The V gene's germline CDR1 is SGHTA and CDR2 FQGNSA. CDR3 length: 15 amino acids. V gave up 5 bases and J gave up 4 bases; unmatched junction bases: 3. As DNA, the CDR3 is TGTGCCAGCAGCATGACTAGCGGGAGTTACAATGAGCAGTTCTTC. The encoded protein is CASSMTSGSYNEQFF.

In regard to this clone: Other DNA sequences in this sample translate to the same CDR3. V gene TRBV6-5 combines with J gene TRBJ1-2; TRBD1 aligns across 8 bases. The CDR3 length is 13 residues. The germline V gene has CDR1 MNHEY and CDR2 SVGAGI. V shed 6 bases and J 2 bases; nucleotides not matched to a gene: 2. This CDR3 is CASRGQANYGYTF. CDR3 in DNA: TGTGCCAGCAGGGGACAGGCGAACTATGGCTACACCTTC.

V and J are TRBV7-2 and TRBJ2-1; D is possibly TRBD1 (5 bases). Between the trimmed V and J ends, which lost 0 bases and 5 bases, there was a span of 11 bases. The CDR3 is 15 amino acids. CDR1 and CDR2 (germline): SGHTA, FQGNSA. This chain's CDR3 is CASSLAPGPHNEQFF. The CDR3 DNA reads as TGTGCCAGCAGCTTAGCGCCAGGGCCGCACAATGAGCAGTTCTTC.

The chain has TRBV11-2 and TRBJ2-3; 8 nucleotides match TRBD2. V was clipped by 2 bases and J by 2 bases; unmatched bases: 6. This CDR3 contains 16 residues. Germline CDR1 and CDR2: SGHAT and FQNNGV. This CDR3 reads CASSLLSGATTDTQYF. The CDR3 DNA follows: TGTGCCAGCAGCTTACTTAGCGGGGCTACCACAGATACGCAGTATTTT.

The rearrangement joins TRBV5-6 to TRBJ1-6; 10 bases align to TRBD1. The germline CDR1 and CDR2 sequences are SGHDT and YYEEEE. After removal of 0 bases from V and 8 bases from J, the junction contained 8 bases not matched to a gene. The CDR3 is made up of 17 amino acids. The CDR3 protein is CASSLGTGGVQHSPLHF. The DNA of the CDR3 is TGTGCCAGCAGCTTGGGGACAGGGGGAGTTCAACATTCACCCCTCCACTTT. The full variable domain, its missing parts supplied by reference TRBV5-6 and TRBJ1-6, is DAGVTQSPTHLIKTRGQQVTLRCSPKSGHDTVSWYQQALGQGPQFIFQYYEEEERQRGNFPDRFSGHQFPNYSSELNVNALLLGDSALYLCASSLGTGGVQHSPLHFGNGTRLTVT.

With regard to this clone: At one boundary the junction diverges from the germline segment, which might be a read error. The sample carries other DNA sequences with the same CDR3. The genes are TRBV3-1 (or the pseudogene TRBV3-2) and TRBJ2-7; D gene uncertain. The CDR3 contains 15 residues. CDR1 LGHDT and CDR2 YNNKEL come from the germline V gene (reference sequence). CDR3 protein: CASSQDLEVTYEQYF. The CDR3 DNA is TGTGCCAGTAGCCAAGATCTAGAAGTCACCTACGAGCAGTACTTC.

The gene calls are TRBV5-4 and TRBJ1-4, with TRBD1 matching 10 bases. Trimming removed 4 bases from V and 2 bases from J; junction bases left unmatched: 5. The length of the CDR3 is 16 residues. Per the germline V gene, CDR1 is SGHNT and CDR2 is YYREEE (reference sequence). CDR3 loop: CASSRRTGGTNEKLFF. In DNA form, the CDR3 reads TGTGCCAGCAGCCGAAGGACAGGGGGGACTAATGAAAAACTGTTTTTT.

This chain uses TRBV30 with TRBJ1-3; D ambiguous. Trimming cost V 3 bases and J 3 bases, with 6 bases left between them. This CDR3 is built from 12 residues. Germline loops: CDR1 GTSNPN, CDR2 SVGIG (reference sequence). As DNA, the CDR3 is TGTGCCTGGAGCCTCAGTGGAAACACCATATATTTT. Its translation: CAWSLSGNTIYF. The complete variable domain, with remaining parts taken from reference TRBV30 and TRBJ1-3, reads SQTIHQWPATLVQPVGSPLSLECTVEGTSNPNLYWYRQAAGRGLQLLFYSVGIGQISSEVPQNLSASRPQDRQFILSSKKLLLSDSGFYLCAWSLSGNTIYFGEGSWLTVV.

The DNA for the CDR3 is TGTGCCAGCAGTCGATCTCAGATGAACACTGAAGCTTTCTTT. It is translated as CASSRSQMNTEAFF. The J gene is TRBJ1-1, the V gene TRBV2, with D hard to call. The CDR3 runs to 14 residues. V dropped 5 bases and J dropped 0 bases, with 10 bases sitting between them. Germline-derived CDR1 and CDR2 are SNHLY and FYNNEI. Full variable domain (missing parts from reference TRBV2 and TRBJ1-1): EPEVTQTPSHQVTQMGQEVILRCVPISNHLYFYWYRQILGQKVEFLVSFYNNEISEKSEIFDDQFSVERPDGSNFTLKIRSTKLEDSAMYFCASSRSQMNTEAFFGQGTRLTVV.

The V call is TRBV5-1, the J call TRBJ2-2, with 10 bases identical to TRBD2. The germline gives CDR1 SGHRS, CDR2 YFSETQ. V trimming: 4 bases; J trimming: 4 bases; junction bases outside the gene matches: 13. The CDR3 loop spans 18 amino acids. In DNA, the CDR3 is TGCGCCAGCAGCCCAGGGGGCCTAGCGGGAGTCGGCACCGGGGAGCTGTTTTTT. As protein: CASSPGGLAGVGTGELFF.

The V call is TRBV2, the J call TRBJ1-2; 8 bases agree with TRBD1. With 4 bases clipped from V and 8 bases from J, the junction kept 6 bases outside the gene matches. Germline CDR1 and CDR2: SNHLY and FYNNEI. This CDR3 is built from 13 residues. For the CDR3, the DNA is TGTGCCAGCAGTGTTCAGGGGGCGGAGGGCTACACCTTC. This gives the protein CASSVQGAEGYTF.

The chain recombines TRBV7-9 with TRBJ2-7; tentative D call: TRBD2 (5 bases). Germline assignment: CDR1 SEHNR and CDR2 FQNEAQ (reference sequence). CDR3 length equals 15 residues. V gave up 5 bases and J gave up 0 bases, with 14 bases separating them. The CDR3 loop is CASSPLTGSSYEQYF. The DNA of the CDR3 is TGTGCCAGCAGCCCTCTGACGGGAAGCTCCTACGAGCAGTACTTC.